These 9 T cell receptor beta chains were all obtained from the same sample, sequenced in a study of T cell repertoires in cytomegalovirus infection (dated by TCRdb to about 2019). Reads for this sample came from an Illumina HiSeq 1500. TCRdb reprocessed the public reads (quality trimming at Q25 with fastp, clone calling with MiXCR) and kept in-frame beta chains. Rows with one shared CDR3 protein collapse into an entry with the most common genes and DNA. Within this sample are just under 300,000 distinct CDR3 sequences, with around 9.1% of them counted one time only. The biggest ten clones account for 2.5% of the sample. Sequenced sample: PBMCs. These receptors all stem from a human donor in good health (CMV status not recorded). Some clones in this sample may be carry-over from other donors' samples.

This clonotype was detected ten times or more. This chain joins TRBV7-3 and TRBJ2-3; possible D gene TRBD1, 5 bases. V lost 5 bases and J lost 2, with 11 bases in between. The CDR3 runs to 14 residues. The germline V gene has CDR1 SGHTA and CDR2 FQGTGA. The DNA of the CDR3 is TGTGCCAGCAGCCCCGACAGATACACAGATACGCAGTATTTT. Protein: CASSPDRYTDTQYF.

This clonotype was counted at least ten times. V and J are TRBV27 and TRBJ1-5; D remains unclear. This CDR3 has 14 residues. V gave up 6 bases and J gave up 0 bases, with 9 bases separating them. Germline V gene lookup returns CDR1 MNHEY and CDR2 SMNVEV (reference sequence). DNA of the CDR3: TGTGCCAGCAGCTCGGGCTATAGCAATCAGCCCCAGCATTTT. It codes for CASSSGYSNQPQHF.

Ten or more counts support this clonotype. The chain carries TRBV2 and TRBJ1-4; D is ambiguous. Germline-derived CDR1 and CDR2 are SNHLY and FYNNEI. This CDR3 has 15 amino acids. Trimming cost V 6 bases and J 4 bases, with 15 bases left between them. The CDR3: CASRPRGGFNEKLFF. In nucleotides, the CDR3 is TGTGCCAGCAGACCCCGGGGAGGTTTTAATGAAAAACTGTTTTTT.

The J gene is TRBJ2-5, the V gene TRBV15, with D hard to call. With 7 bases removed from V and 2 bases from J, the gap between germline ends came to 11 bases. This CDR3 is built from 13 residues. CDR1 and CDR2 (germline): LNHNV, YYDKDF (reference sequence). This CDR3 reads CATTTGHQETQYF. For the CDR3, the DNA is TGTGCCACCACCACGGGCCATCAAGAGACCCAGTACTTC.

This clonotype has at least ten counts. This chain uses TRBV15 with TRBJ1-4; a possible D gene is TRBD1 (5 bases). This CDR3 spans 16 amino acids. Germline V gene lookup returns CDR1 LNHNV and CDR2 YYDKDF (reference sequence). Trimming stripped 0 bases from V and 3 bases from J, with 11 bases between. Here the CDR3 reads CATSRDLGGANEKLFF. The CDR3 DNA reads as TGTGCCACCAGCAGAGATCTGGGGGGAGCTAATGAAAAACTGTTTTTT.

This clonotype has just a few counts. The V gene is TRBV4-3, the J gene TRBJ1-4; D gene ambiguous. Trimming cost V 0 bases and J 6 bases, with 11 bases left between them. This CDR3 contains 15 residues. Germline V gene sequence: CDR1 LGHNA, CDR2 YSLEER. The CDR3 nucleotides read TGCGCCAGCAGCCAAGATTGGCAGGCGGATGAAAAACTGTTTTTT. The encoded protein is CASSQDWQADEKLFF.

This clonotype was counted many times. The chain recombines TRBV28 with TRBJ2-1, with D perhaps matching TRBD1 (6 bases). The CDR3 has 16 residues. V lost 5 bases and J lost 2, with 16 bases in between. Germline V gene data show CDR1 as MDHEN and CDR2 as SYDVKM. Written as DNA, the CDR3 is TGTGCCAGCAGTCTTGGACAGCCTGGGGCCTACAATGAGCAGTTCTTC. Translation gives CASSLGQPGAYNEQFF.

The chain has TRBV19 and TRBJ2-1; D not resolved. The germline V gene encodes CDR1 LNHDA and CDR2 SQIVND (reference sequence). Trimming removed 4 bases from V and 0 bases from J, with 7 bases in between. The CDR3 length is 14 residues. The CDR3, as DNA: TGTGCCAGTAGTAAGGGCACCTCCTACAATGAGCAGTTCTTC. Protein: CASSKGTSYNEQFF.

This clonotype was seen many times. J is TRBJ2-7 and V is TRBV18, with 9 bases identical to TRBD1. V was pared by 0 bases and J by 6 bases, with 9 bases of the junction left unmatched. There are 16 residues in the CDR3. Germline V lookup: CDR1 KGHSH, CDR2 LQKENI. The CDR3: CASSPPPGQGLSEQYF. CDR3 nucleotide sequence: TGTGCCAGCTCACCACCTCCCGGACAGGGGTTGAGCGAGCAGTACTTC.